A selection of T cell receptor beta chains follows, all from one sample in a study of T cell responses to AZD1222 COVID-19 vaccine. The table came from immunoSEQ multiplex PCR; TCRdb's copy has only in-frame clones and leaves some out. The sample holds about 120,000 clones, roughly 87% seen once. This specimen was peripheral blood, taken on day 0 of AZD1222 vaccination. These receptors originate from an adult in good health. The CDR3 runs from the conserved cysteine through the conserved F or W. Fields, in order: CDR3 DNA, CDR3 protein, D gene, clone size, V gene, J gene. D genes are given only for firm matches. A row's size may be missing; if present it is once, few, many or a size class.

CDR3nt: TGTGCCAGTAGTATCGTGCTAGCGCAGAACTACGAGCAGTACTTC
CDR3aa: CASSIVLAQNYEQYF
d_gene: .
abundance: .
v_gene: TRBV19
j_gene: TRBJ2-7

CDR3nt: TGTGCCAGCAGTGAACGGGGGACAGTGTATGGCTACACCTTC
CDR3aa: CASSERGTVYGYTF
d_gene: TRBD1
abundance: .
v_gene: TRBV6-1
j_gene: TRBJ1-2

CDR3nt: TGTGCCAGTACCCCCAGGACTAGCGGGATGTACAATGAGCAGTTCTTC
CDR3aa: CASTPRTSGMYNEQFF
d_gene: TRBD2
abundance: .
v_gene: TRBV19
j_gene: TRBJ2-1

CDR3nt: TGTGCCAGGACAGATGGGAACGGCTACACCTTC
CDR3aa: CARTDGNGYTF
d_gene: .
abundance: few
v_gene: TRBV2
j_gene: TRBJ1-2

CDR3nt: TGTGCCAGCAGCTCTCAGGGGACAGGGGCTGTTGATGGCTACACCTTC
CDR3aa: CASSSQGTGAVDGYTF
d_gene: TRBD1
abundance: .
v_gene: TRBV13
j_gene: TRBJ1-2

CDR3nt: TGTGCCACTCGCCCCAGACGGAGCGGGGGCGTTCGGACAGATACGCAGTATTTT
CDR3aa: CATRPRRSGGVRTDTQYF
d_gene: TRBD2
abundance: .
v_gene: TRBV19
j_gene: TRBJ2-3

CDR3nt: TGTGCTAGTGGTTTGGTACATAGTACTAACCTATACGTAAGGAGCTCCTACGAGCAGTACTTC
CDR3aa: CASGLVHSTNLYVRSSYEQYF
d_gene: .
abundance: .
v_gene: TRBV12-5
j_gene: TRBJ2-7

CDR3nt: TGTGCCAGCAGCCAAGTCGGGACAGGCTACAATCGAGGCTACACCTTC
CDR3aa: CASSQVGTGYNRGYTF
d_gene: TRBD1
abundance: .
v_gene: TRBV3-1/TRBV3-2
j_gene: TRBJ1-2

CDR3nt: TGTGCCAGCAGCTTAGTCGCGGTTTTTAATGAAAAACTGTTTTTT
CDR3aa: CASSLVAVFNEKLFF
d_gene: .
abundance: .
v_gene: TRBV7-9
j_gene: TRBJ1-4

CDR3nt: TGTGCCTGGAGGGTCCTTGATTCACCCCTCCACTTT
CDR3aa: CAWRVLDSPLHF
d_gene: .
abundance: .
v_gene: TRBV30
j_gene: TRBJ1-6

CDR3nt: TGTGCCAGAAGCTCACCGACCGGGACAGGGACCTACAATGAGCAGTTCTTC
CDR3aa: CARSSPTGTGTYNEQFF
d_gene: TRBD1
abundance: .
v_gene: TRBV5-3
j_gene: TRBJ2-1

CDR3nt: TGTGCCAGTAGTGGTCGGACTCCTCGGGGCCTTGGGGAGGGCTACACCTTC
CDR3aa: CASSGRTPRGLGEGYTF
d_gene: .
abundance: .
v_gene: TRBV19
j_gene: TRBJ1-2

CDR3nt: TGTGCCAGCAGCCCCTACCGCTTAGGAAACCCCCCTCAAGAGACCCAGTACTTC
CDR3aa: CASSPYRLGNPPQETQYF
d_gene: .
abundance: .
v_gene: TRBV7-9
j_gene: TRBJ2-5

CDR3nt: TGTGCCAGCACCAGCTATTCTTCGACAAATTCACCCCTCCACTTT
CDR3aa: CASTSYSSTNSPLHF
d_gene: .
abundance: .
v_gene: TRBV6-6
j_gene: TRBJ1-6

CDR3nt: TGTGCCAGCAGCCAAGCCCTCGTGACAGGGGGTGACTATGGCTACACCTTC
CDR3aa: CASSQALVTGGDYGYTF
d_gene: TRBD1
abundance: .
v_gene: TRBV3-1/TRBV3-2
j_gene: TRBJ1-2

CDR3nt: TGTGCCAGCAGTCCAGAACAGGGTAATGAGCAGTTCTTC
CDR3aa: CASSPEQGNEQFF
d_gene: .
abundance: .
v_gene: TRBV2
j_gene: TRBJ2-1

CDR3nt: TGTGCCAGCAGCGGGCGACAGGGCCCCACCTCCTACGAGCAGTACTTC
CDR3aa: CASSGRQGPTSYEQYF
d_gene: TRBD1
abundance: .
v_gene: TRBV7-8
j_gene: TRBJ2-7

CDR3nt: TGTGCCACCGAGGGAGGGCCTGTCTACGAGCAGTACTTC
CDR3aa: CATEGGPVYEQYF
d_gene: TRBD2
abundance: .
v_gene: TRBV19
j_gene: TRBJ2-7

CDR3nt: TGTGCCAGCGGCCGTACGGGACAGGGTTTTGCAGATACGCAGTATTTT
CDR3aa: CASGRTGQGFADTQYF
d_gene: TRBD1
abundance: .
v_gene: TRBV9
j_gene: TRBJ2-3

CDR3nt: TGTGCCAGCAGCCCCCGGGATTCCTACGAGCAGTACTTC
CDR3aa: CASSPRDSYEQYF
d_gene: .
abundance: .
v_gene: TRBV5-4
j_gene: TRBJ2-7

CDR3nt: TGTGCCAGTAGGGGGACGGCTATAGGTACTAATGAAAAACTGTTTTTT
CDR3aa: CASRGTAIGTNEKLFF
d_gene: .
abundance: once
v_gene: TRBV19
j_gene: TRBJ1-4

CDR3nt: TGCGCCAGCAGTGAGTTTCCCCCGGGACAGTACGGTGAGCAGTACTTC
CDR3aa: CASSEFPPGQYGEQYF
d_gene: TRBD1
abundance: .
v_gene: TRBV10-1
j_gene: TRBJ2-7

CDR3nt: TGTGCCAGTAGTATCCTGGGGGGTGAAGCAGATACGCAGTATTTT
CDR3aa: CASSILGGEADTQYF
d_gene: .
abundance: large
v_gene: TRBV19
j_gene: TRBJ2-3

CDR3nt: TGTGCCAGCAGCCAAGATCTAGGGTCGATACATCTGATGGGGGCCCAGTACTTC
CDR3aa: CASSQDLGSIHLMGAQYF
d_gene: .
abundance: .
v_gene: TRBV3-1/TRBV3-2
j_gene: TRBJ2-5

CDR3nt: TGTGCCAGCAGTGAGGACAGGGGATTAGTAAACACCATATATTTT
CDR3aa: CASSEDRGLVNTIYF
d_gene: TRBD1
abundance: .
v_gene: TRBV6-1
j_gene: TRBJ1-3

CDR3nt: TGTGCCAGCAGCTTGGTTACGATCGGCAGGGGCATCTTT
CDR3aa: CASSLVTIGRGIF
d_gene: .
abundance: .
v_gene: TRBV5-5
j_gene: TRBJ1-1

CDR3nt: TGTGCCAGCAGTTTAGGTACAAACACCGGGGAGCTGTTTTTT
CDR3aa: CASSLGTNTGELFF
d_gene: .
abundance: .
v_gene: TRBV27
j_gene: TRBJ2-2

CDR3nt: TGTGCCAGCAGCTTTCGTCTAGCGGGAGGGGGTGAGCAGTTCTTC
CDR3aa: CASSFRLAGGGEQFF
d_gene: TRBD2
abundance: .
v_gene: TRBV7-2
j_gene: TRBJ2-1

CDR3nt: TGCGCCAGCAGCCGTACCGGGGGGTGGCAAGAGACCCAGTACTTC
CDR3aa: CASSRTGGWQETQYF
d_gene: TRBD2
abundance: few
v_gene: TRBV4-1
j_gene: TRBJ2-5

CDR3nt: TGCGCCAGCAGCTTGGCTGTGGGGGGAGAGACCCAGTACTTC
CDR3aa: CASSLAVGGETQYF
d_gene: .
abundance: .
v_gene: TRBV5-1
j_gene: TRBJ2-5

CDR3nt: TGCGCCAGCAGCTTGGGTCCCAGCAACGGCTACACCTTC
CDR3aa: CASSLGPSNGYTF
d_gene: .
abundance: .
v_gene: TRBV5-1
j_gene: TRBJ1-2

CDR3nt: TGTGCCAGCAGTTACTCCCACAGACCCTACGAGCAGTACTTC
CDR3aa: CASSYSHRPYEQYF
d_gene: .
abundance: .
v_gene: TRBV6-2/TRBV6-3
j_gene: TRBJ2-7

CDR3nt: TGTGCCAGCAGCTTAGTCCAGTACCCATCCTACGAGCAGTACTTC
CDR3aa: CASSLVQYPSYEQYF
d_gene: .
abundance: .
v_gene: TRBV7-9
j_gene: TRBJ2-7

CDR3nt: TGTGCCAGCTCACCAACTGGACAGGGAGCGTCGACCTTC
CDR3aa: CASSPTGQGASTF
d_gene: TRBD1
abundance: .
v_gene: TRBV18
j_gene: TRBJ1-2

CDR3nt: TGTGCCAGCTGGGACGGTTATAATTCACCCCTCCACTTT
CDR3aa: CASWDGYNSPLHF
d_gene: .
abundance: once
v_gene: TRBV28
j_gene: TRBJ1-6

CDR3nt: TGTGCCAGCAGCTTAATGTCCCAAGCGGGAGTATACGAGCAGTACTTC
CDR3aa: CASSLMSQAGVYEQYF
d_gene: TRBD2
abundance: .
v_gene: TRBV7-2
j_gene: TRBJ2-7

CDR3nt: TGTGCCAGCAGCTTAGCCGGAGGAGATCAGCCCCAGCATTTT
CDR3aa: CASSLAGGDQPQHF
d_gene: .
abundance: .
v_gene: TRBV7-8
j_gene: TRBJ1-5

CDR3nt: TGTGCCAGCAGCTTTGAACGGCTCGGGGCCAACGTCCTGACTTTC
CDR3aa: CASSFERLGANVLTF
d_gene: .
abundance: .
v_gene: TRBV11-2
j_gene: TRBJ2-6

CDR3nt: TGTGCCAGCAGCTCGACAGGGCACGGCTATGGCTACACCTTC
CDR3aa: CASSSTGHGYGYTF
d_gene: TRBD1
abundance: .
v_gene: TRBV27
j_gene: TRBJ1-2

CDR3nt: TGTGCCAGCAGTCGTCTGGGCGACCTCTCCTACGAGCAGTACTTC
CDR3aa: CASSRLGDLSYEQYF
d_gene: .
abundance: .
v_gene: TRBV2
j_gene: TRBJ2-7

CDR3nt: TGTGCCAGCAGCCCTAAAATCCCGGGACTAGAGGGGCGGGATGAGCAGTTCTTC
CDR3aa: CASSPKIPGLEGRDEQFF
d_gene: TRBD2
abundance: .
v_gene: TRBV7-9
j_gene: TRBJ2-1

CDR3nt: TGTGCCAGCAGCGCGACAGGGGGTCATCAGCCCCAGCATTTT
CDR3aa: CASSATGGHQPQHF
d_gene: TRBD1
abundance: .
v_gene: TRBV9
j_gene: TRBJ1-5